The clone carrying this TCR beta chain was detected a few times. Its target is not known. CDR1 and CDR2 from the germline V gene are SGHRS and YFSETQ. The CDR3 is 14 amino acids. Trimming stripped 7 bases from V and 3 bases from J, with 14 bases between. This entry is derived from a study of beta chain features in type 1 diabetes. Overall study findings and caveats: Shorter TCRB CDR3s, moderately but significantly so, marked every one of the four CD4+ subsets in Type 1 diabetes patients. Naive, central memory and Treg TCRB repertoires appeared more alike in patients than in healthy donors.

Since all of the isolated RNA was reverse transcribed, expressed TCRB transcripts were what got sequenced. The table came from immunoSEQ multiplex PCR; TCRdb's copy has only in-frame clones and leaves some out. This sample yields more than 250,000 clones, of which about 24% are seen a single time; approximately 0.011% belongs to the top ten. V gene TRBV5-1 combines with J gene TRBJ2-1, with a weak D call TRBD1 (5 bases). This receptor was taken from a woman under 40 with type 1 diabetes. The source material was naive CD4+ T cells from blood. In nucleotides, the CDR3 is TGCGCCAGCGGCGTGACAGCTGGCTACAATGAGCAGTTCTTC. Its protein is CASGVTAGYNEQFF.